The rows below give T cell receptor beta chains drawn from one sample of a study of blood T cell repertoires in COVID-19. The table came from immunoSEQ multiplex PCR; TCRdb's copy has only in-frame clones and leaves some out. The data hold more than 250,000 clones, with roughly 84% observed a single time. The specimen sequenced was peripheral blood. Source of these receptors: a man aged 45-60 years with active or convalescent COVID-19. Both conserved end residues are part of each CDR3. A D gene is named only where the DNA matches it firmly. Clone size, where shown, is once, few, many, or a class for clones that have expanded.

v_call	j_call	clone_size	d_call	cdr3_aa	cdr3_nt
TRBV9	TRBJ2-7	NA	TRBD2	CASTNGVRGEEQYF	TGTGCCAGCACCAATGGGGTTCGGGGGGAGGAGCAGTACTTC
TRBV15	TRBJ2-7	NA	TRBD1	CATSRETGGGYEQYF	TGTGCCACCAGCAGAGAGACAGGGGGCGGATACGAGCAGTACTTC
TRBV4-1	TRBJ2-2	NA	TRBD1	CASSQRPQGTGGFDGELFF	TGCGCCAGCAGCCAGCGACCCCAGGGGACAGGCGGCTTCGACGGGGAGCTGTTTTTT
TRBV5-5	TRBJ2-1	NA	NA	CASSLGGTSPYNEQFF	TGTGCCAGCAGCTTGGGCGGGACGTCCCCCTACAATGAGCAGTTCTTC
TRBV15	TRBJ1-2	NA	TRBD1	CATAQGTAGFSGYTF	TGTGCCACAGCACAGGGGACGGCTGGATTTTCCGGCTACACCTTC
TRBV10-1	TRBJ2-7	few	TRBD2	CASSRTSNYEQYF	TGCGCCAGCAGCCGGACTAGTAACTACGAGCAGTACTTC
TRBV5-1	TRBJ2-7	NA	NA	CASSSSDSYEQYF	TGCGCCAGCAGCTCTTCAGACTCCTACGAGCAGTACTTC
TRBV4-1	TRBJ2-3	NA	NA	CASSQAASSDSSTDTQYF	TGCGCCAGCAGCCAAGCTGCCTCATCTGACAGTAGCACAGATACGCAGTATTTT
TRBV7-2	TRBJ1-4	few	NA	CASSLGGATANEKLFF	TGTGCCAGCAGCTTAGGTGGGGCGACGGCTAATGAAAAACTGTTTTTT
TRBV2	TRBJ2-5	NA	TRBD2	CASRGGLSSETQYF	TGTGCCAGCCGGGGGGGGCTCTCGTCGGAGACCCAGTACTTC
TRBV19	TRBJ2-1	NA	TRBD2	CASSTGGGAGGEQFF	TGTGCCAGTAGTACTGGGGGAGGAGCGGGAGGTGAGCAGTTCTTC
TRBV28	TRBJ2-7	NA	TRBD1	CASSPGDRGDEQYF	TGTGCCAGCAGCCCAGGGGACAGGGGTGACGAGCAGTACTTC
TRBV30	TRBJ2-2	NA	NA	CAWRSDSPGELFF	TGTGCCTGGAGGAGTGACAGCCCCGGGGAGCTGTTTTTT
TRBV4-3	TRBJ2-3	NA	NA	CASSQDLGAVADTQYF	TGCGCCAGCAGCCAAGATCTCGGAGCTGTCGCAGATACGCAGTATTTT
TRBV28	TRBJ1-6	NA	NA	CASSPPGGLPSPLHF	TGTGCCAGCAGTCCTCCCGGGGGGTTGCCTTCACCCCTCCACTTT
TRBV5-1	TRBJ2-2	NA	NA	CASTPIAENTGELFF	TGCGCCAGCACGCCAATAGCGGAAAACACCGGGGAGCTGTTTTTT
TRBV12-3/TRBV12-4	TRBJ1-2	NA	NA	CASSLGSDNGYTF	TGTGCCAGCAGTCTGGGTAGTGACAATGGCTACACCTTC
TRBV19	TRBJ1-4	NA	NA	CASSTRTAWTYEKLFF	TGTGCCAGTAGCACCCGGACAGCCTGGACATATGAAAAACTGTTTTTT
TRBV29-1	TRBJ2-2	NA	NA	CSVDQGNTGELFF	TGCAGCGTTGACCAGGGGAACACCGGGGAGCTGTTTTTT
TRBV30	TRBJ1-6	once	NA	CAWSVQQGYSPLHF	TGTGCCTGGAGTGTACAACAGGGATATTCACCCCTCCACTTT
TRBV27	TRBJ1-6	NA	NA	CASMRRTDSRSNSPLHF	TGTGCCAGCATGCGACGGACAGACTCAAGGTCCAATTCACCCCTCCACTTT
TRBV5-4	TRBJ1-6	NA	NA	CASSRIMEGNSPLHF	TGTGCCAGCAGCCGCATTATGGAGGGTAATTCACCCCTCCACTTT
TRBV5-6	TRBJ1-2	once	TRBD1	CASSPPGQGWGNYGYTF	TGTGCCAGCAGCCCGCCGGGACAGGGCTGGGGGAACTATGGCTACACCTTC
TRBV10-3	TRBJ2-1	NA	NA	CAISEDMAGTGYNEQFF	TGTGCCATCAGTGAGGATATGGCGGGGACGGGGTACAATGAGCAGTTCTTC
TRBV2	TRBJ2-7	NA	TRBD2	CASSAGTSDTYEQYF	TGTGCCAGCAGTGCCGGGACTAGCGATACCTACGAGCAGTACTTC
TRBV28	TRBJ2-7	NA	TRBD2	CASRGEGRYEQYF	TGTGCCAGCAGGGGGGAGGGAAGATACGAGCAGTACTTC
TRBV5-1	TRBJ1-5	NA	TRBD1	CASSLLGQDSNQPQHF	TGCGCCAGCAGCTTATTGGGACAGGATAGCAATCAGCCCCAGCATTTT
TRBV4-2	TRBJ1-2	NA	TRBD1	CASSQGQGERGYTF	TGTGCCAGCAGCCAGGGACAGGGAGAGCGCGGCTACACCTTC
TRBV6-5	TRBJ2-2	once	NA	CASSYAGTTGKLFF	TGTGCCAGCAGTTACGCCGGGACAACAGGGAAGCTGTTTTTT
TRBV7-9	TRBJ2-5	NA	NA	CASSGQFQETQYF	TGTGCCAGCAGCGGACAGTTCCAAGAGACCCAGTACTTC
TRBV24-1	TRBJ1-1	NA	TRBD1	CATSGGTGANLMNTEAFF	TGTGCCACCAGTGGGGGGACAGGGGCCAATCTGATGAACACTGAAGCTTTCTTT
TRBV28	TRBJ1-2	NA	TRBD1	CASSSWDSPYGYTF	TGTGCCAGCAGTTCATGGGACAGCCCGTATGGCTACACCTTC
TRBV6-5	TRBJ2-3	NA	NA	CASAGILRDTQYF	TGTGCCAGCGCCGGGATTCTTCGAGATACGCAGTATTTT
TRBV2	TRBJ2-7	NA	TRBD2	CASTREGYEQYF	TGTGCCAGCACCAGGGAGGGCTACGAGCAGTACTTC
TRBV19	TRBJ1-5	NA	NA	CASSISAGSISNQPQHF	TGTGCCAGTAGTATATCGGCAGGATCCATTAGCAATCAGCCCCAGCATTTT
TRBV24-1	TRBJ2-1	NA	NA	CATSDSQGRGANEQFF	TGTGCCACCAGTGACTCACAGGGCAGGGGTGCAAATGAGCAGTTCTTC
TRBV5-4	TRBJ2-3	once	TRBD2	CASSLSGTLTDTQYF	TGTGCCAGCAGCTTAAGCGGGACCCTCACAGATACGCAGTATTTT
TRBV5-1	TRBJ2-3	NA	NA	CASSFSPTADTQYF	TGCGCCAGCAGCTTTTCTCCTACGGCAGATACGCAGTATTTT
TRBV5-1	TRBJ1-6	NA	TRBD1	CASSGGQGHNSPLHF	TGCGCCAGCAGCGGGGGACAGGGTCATAATTCACCCCTCCACTTT
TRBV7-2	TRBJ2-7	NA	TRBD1	CASSPGQGHSYEQYF	TGTGCCAGCAGCCCCGGACAGGGGCACTCCTACGAGCAGTACTTC